Below, one TCR beta chain is given with its context. The antigen remains unidentified. V shed 3 bases, J shed 7 bases, and the junction held 8 bases outside the gene matches. CDR1 and CDR2 from the germline V gene are SQVTM and ANQGSEA. CDR3 length equals 14 residues. Data came from immunoSEQ multiplex PCR; TCRdb stores just in-frame clones and leaves some out. This sample has hundreds of thousands of clones; about 95% occur once, and the top ten carry 0.05% to 0.07%. The data were taken from a study of shared clonotypes between healthy human individuals. The study, taken as a whole, reports: Generation probabilities of non-shared clonotypes were lower (relative to those shared by all four donors). On the whole, naive subsets had larger estimated richness than memory subsets had.

The sequence derives from a woman aged 25 to 39 in good health. The sequenced material came from naive CD4+ T cells sorted from blood. The subset: CD45RA+ positively selected. The chain has TRBV29-1 and TRBJ2-1; 8 bases align to TRBD2. The CDR3 DNA is TGCAGCGTTGATTATAAAGCGGGAGCAAATGAGCAGTTCTTC. Its protein product is CSVDYKAGANEQFF.